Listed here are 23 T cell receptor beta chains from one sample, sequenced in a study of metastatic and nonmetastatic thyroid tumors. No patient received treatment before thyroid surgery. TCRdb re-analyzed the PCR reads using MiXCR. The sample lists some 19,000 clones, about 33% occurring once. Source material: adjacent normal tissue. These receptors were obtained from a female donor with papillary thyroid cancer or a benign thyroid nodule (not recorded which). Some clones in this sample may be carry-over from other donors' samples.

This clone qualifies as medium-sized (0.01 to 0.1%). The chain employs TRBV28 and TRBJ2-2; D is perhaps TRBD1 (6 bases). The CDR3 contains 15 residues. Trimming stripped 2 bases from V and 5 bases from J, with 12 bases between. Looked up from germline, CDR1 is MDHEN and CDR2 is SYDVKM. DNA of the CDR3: TGTGCCAGCAGTTTAGTGGGGGCTAAAACCGGGGAGCTGTTTTTT. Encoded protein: CASSLVGAKTGELFF.

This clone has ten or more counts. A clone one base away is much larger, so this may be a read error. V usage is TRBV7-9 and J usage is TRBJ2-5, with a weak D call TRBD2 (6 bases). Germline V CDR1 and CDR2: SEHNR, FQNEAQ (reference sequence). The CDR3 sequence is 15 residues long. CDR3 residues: CASSLSAGPQEAQYF. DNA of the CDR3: TGTGCCAGCAGCTTAAGTGCGGGGCCCCAAGAGGCCCAGTACTTC.

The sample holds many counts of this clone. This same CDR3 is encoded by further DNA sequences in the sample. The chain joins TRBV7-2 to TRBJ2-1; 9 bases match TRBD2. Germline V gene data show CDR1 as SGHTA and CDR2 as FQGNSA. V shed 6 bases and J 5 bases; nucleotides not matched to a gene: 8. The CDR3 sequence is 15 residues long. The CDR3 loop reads CASRPPGLANNEQFF. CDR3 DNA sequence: TGTGCCAGCAGGCCTCCGGGACTAGCCAACAATGAGCAGTTCTTC.

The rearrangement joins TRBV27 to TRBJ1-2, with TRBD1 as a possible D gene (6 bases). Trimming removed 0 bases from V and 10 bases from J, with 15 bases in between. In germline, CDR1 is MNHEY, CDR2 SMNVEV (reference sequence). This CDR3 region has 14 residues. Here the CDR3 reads CASSLSSGTRDYTF. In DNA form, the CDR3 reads TGTGCCAGCAGTTTATCCTCCGGGACACGCGACTACACCTTC.

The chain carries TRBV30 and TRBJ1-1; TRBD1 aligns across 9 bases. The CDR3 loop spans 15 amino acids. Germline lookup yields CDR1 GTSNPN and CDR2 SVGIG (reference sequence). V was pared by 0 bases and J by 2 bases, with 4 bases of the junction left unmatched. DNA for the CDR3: TGTGCCTGGAGTGTAGGACAGGGGCGCAACACTGAAGCTTTCTTT. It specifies CAWSVGQGRNTEAFF.

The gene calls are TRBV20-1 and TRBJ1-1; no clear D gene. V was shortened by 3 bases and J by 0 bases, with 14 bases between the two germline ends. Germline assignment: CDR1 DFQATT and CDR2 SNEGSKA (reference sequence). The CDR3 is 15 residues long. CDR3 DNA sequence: TGCAGTGCTAGTTCGGGGAAGCGGATGAACACTGAAGCTTTCTTT. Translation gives CSASSGKRMNTEAFF.

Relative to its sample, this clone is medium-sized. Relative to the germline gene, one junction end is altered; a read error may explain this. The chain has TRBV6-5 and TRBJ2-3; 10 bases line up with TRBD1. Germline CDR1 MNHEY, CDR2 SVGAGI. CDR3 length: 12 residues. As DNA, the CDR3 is TGTGCCAGCAGCTACTCGGGGACAGGGGCTTTTTTT. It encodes CASSYSGTGAFF.

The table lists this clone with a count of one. The CDR3 region is CASSESGANVLTF. The CDR3 DNA reads TGTGCCAGCAGCGAGTCTGGGGCCAACGTCCTGACTTTC. The chain couples TRBV7-8 to TRBJ2-6; D is unclear. There are 13 residues in the CDR3. Trimming shortened V by 5 bases and J by 1 base, and 3 bases separated the two germline ends. Germline loops: CDR1 SGHVS, CDR2 FQNEAQ.

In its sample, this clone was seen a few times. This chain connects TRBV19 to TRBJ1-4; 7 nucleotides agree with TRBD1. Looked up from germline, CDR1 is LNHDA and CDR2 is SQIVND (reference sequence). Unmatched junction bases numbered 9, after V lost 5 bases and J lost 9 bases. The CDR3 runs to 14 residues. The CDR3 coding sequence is TGTGCCAGTAGTCCATTGACAGGGCGGCAAAAACTGTTTTTT. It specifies CASSPLTGRQKLFF.

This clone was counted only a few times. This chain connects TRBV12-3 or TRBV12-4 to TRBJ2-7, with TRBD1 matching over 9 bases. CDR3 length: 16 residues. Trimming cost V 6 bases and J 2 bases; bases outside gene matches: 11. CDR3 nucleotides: TGTGCCAGCAGCCCCAACCCGGGACAGGGACCCTACGAGCAGTACTTC. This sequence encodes CASSPNPGQGPYEQYF.

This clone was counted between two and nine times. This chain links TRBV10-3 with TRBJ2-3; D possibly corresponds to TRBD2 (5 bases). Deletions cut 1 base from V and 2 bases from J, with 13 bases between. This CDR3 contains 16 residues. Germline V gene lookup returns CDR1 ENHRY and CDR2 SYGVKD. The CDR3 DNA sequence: TGTGCCATCAGTGAGTTGGCTAACGGGGACACAGATACGCAGTATTTT. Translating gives CAISELANGDTDTQYF.

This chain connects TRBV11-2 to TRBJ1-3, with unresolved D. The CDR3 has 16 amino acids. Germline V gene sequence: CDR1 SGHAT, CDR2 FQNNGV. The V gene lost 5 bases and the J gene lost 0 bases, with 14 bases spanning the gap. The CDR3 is CASSPSRMSSGNTIYF. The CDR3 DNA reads TGTGCCAGCAGCCCATCCCGCATGAGCTCTGGAAACACCATATATTTT. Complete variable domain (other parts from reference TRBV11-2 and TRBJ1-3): EAGVAQSPRYKIIEKRQSVAFWCNPISGHATLYWYQQILGQGPKLLIQFQNNGVVDDSQLPKDRFSAERLKGVDSTLKIQPAKLEDSAVYLCASSPSRMSSGNTIYFGEGSWLTVV.

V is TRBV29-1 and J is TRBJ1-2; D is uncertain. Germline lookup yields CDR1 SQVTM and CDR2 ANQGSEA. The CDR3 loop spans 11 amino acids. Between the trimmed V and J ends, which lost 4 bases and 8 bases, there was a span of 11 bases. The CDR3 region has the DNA TGCAGCGTTGGCGGAATGGAGGGCTACACCTTC. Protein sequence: CSVGGMEGYTF.

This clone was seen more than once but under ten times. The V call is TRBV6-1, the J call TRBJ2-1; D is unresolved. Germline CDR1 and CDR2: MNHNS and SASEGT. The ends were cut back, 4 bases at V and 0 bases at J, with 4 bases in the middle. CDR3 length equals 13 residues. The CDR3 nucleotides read TGTGCCAGCAGTGTTCTCTCCTACAATGAGCAGTTCTTC. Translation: CASSVLSYNEQFF.

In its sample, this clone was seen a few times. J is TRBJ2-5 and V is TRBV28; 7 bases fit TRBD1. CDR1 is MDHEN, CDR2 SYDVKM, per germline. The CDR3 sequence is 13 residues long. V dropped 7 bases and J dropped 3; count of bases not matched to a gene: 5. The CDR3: CASTSTGKETQYF. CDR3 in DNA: TGTGCCAGCACCTCGACAGGGAAAGAGACCCAGTACTTC.

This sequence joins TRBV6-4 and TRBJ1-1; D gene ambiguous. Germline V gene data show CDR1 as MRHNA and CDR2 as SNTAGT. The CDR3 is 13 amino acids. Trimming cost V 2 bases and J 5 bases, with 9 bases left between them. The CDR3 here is CASSDPGSTEAFF. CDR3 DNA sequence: TGTGCCAGCAGTGACCCGGGTAGTACTGAAGCTTTCTTT.

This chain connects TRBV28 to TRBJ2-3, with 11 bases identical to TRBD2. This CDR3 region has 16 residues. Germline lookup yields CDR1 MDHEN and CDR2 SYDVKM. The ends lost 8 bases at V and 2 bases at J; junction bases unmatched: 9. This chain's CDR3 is CASEGGTSGYTDTQYF. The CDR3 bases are TGTGCCAGCGAAGGGGGGACTAGCGGATACACAGATACGCAGTATTTT.

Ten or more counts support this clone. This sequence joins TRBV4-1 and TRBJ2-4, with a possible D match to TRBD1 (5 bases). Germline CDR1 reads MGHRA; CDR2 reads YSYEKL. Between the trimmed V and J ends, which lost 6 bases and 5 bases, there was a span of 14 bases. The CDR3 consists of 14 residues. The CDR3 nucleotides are TGCGCCAGCAGTCTGGGCTTAGGGGAAAACATTCAGTACTTC. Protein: CASSLGLGENIQYF.

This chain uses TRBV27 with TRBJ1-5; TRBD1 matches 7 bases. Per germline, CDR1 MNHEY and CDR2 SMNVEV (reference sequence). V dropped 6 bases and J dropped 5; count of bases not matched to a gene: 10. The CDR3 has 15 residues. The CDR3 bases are TGTGCCAGCAGCCTTGTCCCGGGACAGTATCAGCCCCAGCATTTT. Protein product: CASSLVPGQYQPQHF.

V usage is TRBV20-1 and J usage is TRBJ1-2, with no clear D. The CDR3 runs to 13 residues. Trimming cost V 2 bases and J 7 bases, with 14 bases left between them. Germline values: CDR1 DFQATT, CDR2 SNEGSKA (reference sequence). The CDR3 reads CSARLNSGVGYTF. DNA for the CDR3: TGCAGTGCTAGATTGAACAGCGGGGTTGGCTACACCTTC.

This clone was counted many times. CDR3 region: CSARRDNHEQYF. CDR3 in DNA: TGCAGTGCTAGAAGGGACAACCACGAGCAGTACTTC. The genes are TRBV20-1 and TRBJ2-7, with TRBD1 as a possible D gene (6 bases). Germline assignment: CDR1 DFQATT and CDR2 SNEGSKA (reference sequence). This CDR3 spans 12 amino acids. With 2 bases removed from V and 5 bases from J, the gap between germline ends came to 10 bases.

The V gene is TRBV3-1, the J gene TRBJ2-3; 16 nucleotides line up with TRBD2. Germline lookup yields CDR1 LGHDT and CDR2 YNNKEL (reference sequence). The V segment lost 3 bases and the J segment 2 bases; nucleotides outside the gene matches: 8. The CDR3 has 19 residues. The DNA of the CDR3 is TGTGCCAGCAGCCATGGGACTAGCGGGAGGGGAGGGGCCACAGATACGCAGTATTTT. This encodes CASSHGTSGRGGATDTQYF.

This chain's CDR3 is CASSASRVHQFF. CDR3 nucleotides: TGTGCCAGCAGTGCCTCCAGGGTTCATCAGTTCTTC. The genes are TRBV6-1 and TRBJ2-1; D possibly corresponds to TRBD1 (5 bases). Trimming took 4 bases from V and 13 from J, leaving 14 bases between them. The CDR3 has 12 amino acids. Germline V gene sequence: CDR1 MNHNS, CDR2 SASEGT.